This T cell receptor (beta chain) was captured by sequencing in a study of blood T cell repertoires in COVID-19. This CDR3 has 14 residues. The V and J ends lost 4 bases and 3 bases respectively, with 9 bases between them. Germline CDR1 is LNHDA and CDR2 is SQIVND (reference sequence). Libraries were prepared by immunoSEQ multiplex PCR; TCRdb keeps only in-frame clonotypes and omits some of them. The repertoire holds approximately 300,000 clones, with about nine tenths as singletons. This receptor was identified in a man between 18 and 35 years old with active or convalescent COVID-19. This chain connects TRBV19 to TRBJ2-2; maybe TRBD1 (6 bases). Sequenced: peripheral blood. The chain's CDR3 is CASSTGAYTGELFF. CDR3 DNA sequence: TGTGCCAGTAGTACAGGGGCCTACACCGGGGAGCTGTTTTTT.